This T cell receptor (beta chain) came from a study of T cells expressing NK-cell markers. Turning to the study itself: According to the study, TCR beta repertoires originated from sorted CD3+CD56+NKG2C+, CD3+CD56+NKG2C- and CD3+CD56-NKG2C+ T cells. Study-wide results and limits: Six or seven donors showed dominant NKG2C+ clonotypes comprising about 1.0-7.0% of their CD8+ T cells. No clear determination of HCMV specificity was made for expanded NKG2C+ T cell clones.

TCRdb processed the 5' RACE reads again and assigns one entry to each CDR3 protein, with no DNA. The repertoire shows 120,000 to 150,000 distinct CDR3 sequences; the top ten hold around 12%. For this clonotype: What it binds is unknown.

The germline CDR1 and CDR2 sequences are SEHNR and FQNEAQ (reference sequence). The CDR3 is 16 amino acids. The specimen was blood T cells: a sorted CD56 or NKG2C T cell subset, CD4+ or CD8+ T cells, or bulk PBMC T cells (not recorded which). The sequence derives from a man in his late teens or twenties in good health. The chain joins TRBV7-9 to TRBJ2-2; lacking DNA, the TRBD1 call made by TCRdb goes unchecked. The CDR3 loop reads CASSDRSGGNTGELFF.